Listed below are T cell receptor beta chains from one sample, sequenced in a study of T-cell reconstitution after alpha-beta-depleted transplantation in children. One entry per CDR3 protein results from TCRdb running MiXCR on the PCR reads. The table lists about 500,000 distinct CDR3 sequences, about 31% of them singletons. This material consisted of PBMCs from the stem cell graft donor, taken from the stem cell graft. Every receptor here comes from a human donor who donated a stem cell graft to a child with aplastic anemia. The CDR3 runs from the conserved cysteine through the conserved F or W. The D gene is left open where the match is weak. The listing skips clone size in some rows; elsewhere it reads once, few, many or a size class.

-,-,TRBV29-1,TRBJ2-1,CSGQTRTYNEQFF,TGCAGCGGCCAGACAAGGACCTACAATGAGCAGTTCTTC
-,few,TRBV10-3,TRBJ2-5,CAISDKGGETQYF,TGTGCCATCAGTGATAAGGGAGGAGAGACCCAGTACTTC
TRBD2,-,TRBV20-1,TRBJ2-3,CSARDLGTGGGTYTQYF,TGCAGTGCTAGAGATCTCGGGACCGGGGGAGGGACCTATACGCAGTATTTT
-,-,TRBV11-2,TRBJ2-7,CASSLNLGLEQYF,TGTGCCAGCAGCTTAAACCTAGGGCTGGAGCAGTACTTC
TRBD2,-,TRBV27,TRBJ2-7,CASSWASGSYEQYF,TGTGCCAGCAGTTGGGCTAGCGGATCCTACGAGCAGTACTTC
-,few,TRBV20-1,TRBJ2-3,CSARPQKGRPLTDTQYF,TGCAGTGCTAGGCCCCAAAAAGGACGGCCTCTCACAGATACGCAGTATTTT
-,few,TRBV29-1,TRBJ2-1,CSVARDGPSSYNEQFF,TGCAGCGTTGCCAGGGACGGCCCGAGCTCCTACAATGAGCAGTTCTTC
-,-,TRBV30,TRBJ1-4,CAWEGNLDGFNEKLFF,TGTGCCTGGGAGGGGAATTTAGACGGATTTAATGAAAAACTGTTTTTT
-,-,TRBV27,TRBJ1-1,CASSHRVGGAFF,TGTGCCAGCAGTCACAGGGTGGGAGGGGCTTTCTTT
-,-,TRBV29-1,TRBJ1-5,CSVAKSTDQPQHF,TGCAGCGTTGCGAAGAGTACAGATCAGCCCCAGCATTTT
TRBD1,-,TRBV9,TRBJ2-7,CASSADRDSYEQYF,TGTGCCAGCAGTGCCGACAGGGATTCCTACGAGCAGTACTTC
-,once,TRBV28,TRBJ1-5,CASRADYLQPQHF,TGTGCCAGCCGGGCCGATTATCTTCAGCCCCAGCATTTT
-,few,TRBV19,TRBJ2-1,CASSISTFGQFF,TGTGCCAGTAGTATTTCGACGTTCGGGCAGTTCTTC
-,-,TRBV9,TRBJ1-2,CASSADPGPGGLGYTF,TGTGCCAGCAGCGCAGACCCAGGGCCGGGGGGCCTTGGCTACACCTTC
TRBD1,-,TRBV12-3/TRBV12-4,TRBJ2-2,CASSLRFPGQGAGELFF,TGTGCCAGCAGTTTACGGTTCCCGGGACAGGGGGCCGGGGAGCTGTTTTTT
-,-,TRBV7-2,TRBJ2-6,CASSLKGGANGLTF,TGTGCCAGCAGCTTGAAGGGGGGGGCCAACGGCCTGACTTTC
TRBD2,-,TRBV14,TRBJ2-1,CASSQVAGGLARNEQFF,TGTGCCAGCAGCCAAGTGGCGGGAGGGCTGGCACGTAATGAGCAGTTCTTC
TRBD2,-,TRBV7-9,TRBJ2-1,CASSFVGLASYNEQFF,TGTGCCAGCAGCTTCGTGGGACTAGCTTCCTACAATGAGCAGTTCTTC
TRBD1,-,TRBV28,TRBJ1-2,CASSLTGVLYGYTF,TGTGCCAGCAGTTTGACAGGGGTTCTCTATGGCTACACCTTC
-,-,TRBV12-3/TRBV12-4,TRBJ1-5,CASSFSGTNYQPQHF,TGTGCCAGCAGTTTCTCCGGGACAAATTATCAGCCCCAGCATTTT
-,few,TRBV7-2,TRBJ2-1,CASSPVARMSGDEQFF,TGTGCCAGCAGCCCCGTTGCAAGGATGTCTGGCGATGAGCAGTTCTTC
-,few,TRBV29-1,TRBJ2-2,CSVESAEKNTGELFF,TGCAGCGTTGAGTCAGCGGAAAAGAACACCGGGGAGCTGTTTTTT
TRBD1,-,TRBV29-1,TRBJ1-1,CSVVRQGMNTEAFF,TGCAGCGTAGTCCGACAGGGCATGAACACTGAAGCTTTCTTT
-,few,TRBV5-5,TRBJ1-5,CASSLWGDQPQHF,TGTGCCAGCAGCTTGTGGGGGGATCAGCCCCAGCATTTT
-,-,TRBV15,TRBJ1-4,CATSRDPRLTNEKLFF,TGTGCCACCAGCAGAGATCCGCGGTTAACTAATGAAAAACTGTTTTTT
TRBD2,-,TRBV20-1,TRBJ2-1,CSERGRRNEQFF,TGCAGCGAGCGGGGGCGCCGGAATGAGCAGTTCTTC
-,few,TRBV20-1,TRBJ1-2,CSARDRGLPDSNYGYTF,TGCAGTGCTAGAGATCGGGGTTTACCGGACTCTAACTATGGCTACACCTTC
TRBD2,-,TRBV7-2,TRBJ2-1,CASSTDGGLAGDEQFF,TGTGCCAGCAGCACGGATGGGGGACTAGCGGGTGATGAGCAGTTCTTC
-,few,TRBV5-1,TRBJ2-1,CASSSTEPTYNEQFF,TGCGCCAGCAGCTCGACAGAACCGACCTACAATGAGCAGTTCTTC
TRBD2,-,TRBV4-3,TRBJ2-5,CASSQGGLAGVRETQYF,TGCGCCAGCAGCCAAGGGGGACTAGCGGGAGTACGGGAGACCCAGTACTTC
TRBD1,-,TRBV7-2,TRBJ1-1,CASSSDRVSDTEAFF,TGTGCCAGCAGCTCCGACAGGGTGTCGGACACTGAAGCTTTCTTT